This TCR beta chain was retrieved from a study of T cell responses to AZD1222 COVID-19 vaccine. Findings of the study overall: Unmutated variant regions are reportedly targeted by nearly half of spike-specific TCRs.

Germline lookup yields CDR1 MDHEN and CDR2 SYDVKM. The CDR3 extends over 14 amino acids. V shed 8 bases, J shed 7 bases, and the junction held 11 bases outside the gene matches. Concerning this clone itself: Its antigen is unidentified.

Sequencing used immunoSEQ multiplex PCR; TCRdb keeps in-frame clones, though not all of them. The top ten hold 1.6% of the sample, which has about 140,000 clones, 90% to 95% seen once. The source of this sequence is an adult in good health. Sequenced material: peripheral blood, taken on day 0 of AZD1222 vaccination. V gene TRBV28 combines with J gene TRBJ1-2; 9 bases fit TRBD1. CDR3 protein: CASQTGQGHGGYTF. The CDR3, as DNA: TGTGCCAGCCAAACGGGACAGGGTCACGGTGGCTACACCTTC.